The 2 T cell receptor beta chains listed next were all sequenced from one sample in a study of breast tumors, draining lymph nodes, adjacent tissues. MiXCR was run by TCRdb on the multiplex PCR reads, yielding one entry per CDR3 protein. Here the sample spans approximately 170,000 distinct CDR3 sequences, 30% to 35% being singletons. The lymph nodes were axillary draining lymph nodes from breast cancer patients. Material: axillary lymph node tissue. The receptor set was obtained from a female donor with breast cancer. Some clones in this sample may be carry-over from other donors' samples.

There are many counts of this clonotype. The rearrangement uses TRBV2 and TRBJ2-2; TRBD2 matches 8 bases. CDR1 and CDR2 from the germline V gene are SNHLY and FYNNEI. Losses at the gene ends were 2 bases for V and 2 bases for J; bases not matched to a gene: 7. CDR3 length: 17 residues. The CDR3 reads CASSEPLAEENTGELFF. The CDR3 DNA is TGTGCCAGCAGTGAACCACTAGCGGAAGAAAACACCGGGGAGCTGTTTTTT.

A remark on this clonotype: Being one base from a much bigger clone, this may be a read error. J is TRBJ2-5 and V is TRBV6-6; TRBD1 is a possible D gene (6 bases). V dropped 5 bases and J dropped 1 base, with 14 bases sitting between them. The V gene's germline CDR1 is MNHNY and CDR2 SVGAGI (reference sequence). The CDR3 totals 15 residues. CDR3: CASSNQTRGQETQYF. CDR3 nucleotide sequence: TGTGCCAGCAGTAACCAAACCAGGGGCCAAGAGACCCAGTACTTC.